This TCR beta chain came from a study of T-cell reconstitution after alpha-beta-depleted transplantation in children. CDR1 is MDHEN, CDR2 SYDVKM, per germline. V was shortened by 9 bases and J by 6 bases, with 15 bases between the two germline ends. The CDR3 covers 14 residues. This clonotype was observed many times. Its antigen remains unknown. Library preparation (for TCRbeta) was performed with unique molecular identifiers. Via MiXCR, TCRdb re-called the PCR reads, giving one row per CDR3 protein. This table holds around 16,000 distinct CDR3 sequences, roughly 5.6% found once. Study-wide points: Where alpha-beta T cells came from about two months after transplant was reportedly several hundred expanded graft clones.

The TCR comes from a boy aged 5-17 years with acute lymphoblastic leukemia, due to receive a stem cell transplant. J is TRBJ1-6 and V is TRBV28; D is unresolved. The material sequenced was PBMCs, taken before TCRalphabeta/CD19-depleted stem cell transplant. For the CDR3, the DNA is TGTGCCAGTTTGAGGGCCAGCGGTAATTCACCCCTCCACTTT. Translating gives CASLRASGNSPLHF.